This T cell receptor beta chain was identified during a study of blood T cell repertoires in COVID-19. Study-level information: Researchers got acute and convalescent COVID-19 samples from the United States, Italy and Spain. Nucleic acid was either cDNA or gDNA, and it came from T cells, B-cell-depleted T cells, or PBMCs.

Germline CDR1 and CDR2: SGHRS and YFSETQ. Trimming shortened V by 0 bases and J by 8 bases, and 10 bases separated the two germline ends. CDR3 length equals 13 residues. As originally analysed: Reference gene primers were amplified, and this amplification served to estimate nucleated cell counts. Assay: immunoSEQ multiplex PCR; the TCRdb copy retains only in-frame clones and omits some. The V and J calls and the clone size are those of that table, but D and trimming were determined from the DNA. The data hold about 300,000 clones, with around 87% observed a single time. The specimen was peripheral blood. This sequence was found in a man between 65 and 85 years old with acute or convalescent COVID-19. This sequence joins TRBV5-1 and TRBJ2-3; TRBD2 might be the D (6 bases). CDR3 sequence (DNA): TGCGCCAGCAGCTTGGCGGGAGAGGGTACGCAGTATTTT. The encoded protein is CASSLAGEGTQYF.